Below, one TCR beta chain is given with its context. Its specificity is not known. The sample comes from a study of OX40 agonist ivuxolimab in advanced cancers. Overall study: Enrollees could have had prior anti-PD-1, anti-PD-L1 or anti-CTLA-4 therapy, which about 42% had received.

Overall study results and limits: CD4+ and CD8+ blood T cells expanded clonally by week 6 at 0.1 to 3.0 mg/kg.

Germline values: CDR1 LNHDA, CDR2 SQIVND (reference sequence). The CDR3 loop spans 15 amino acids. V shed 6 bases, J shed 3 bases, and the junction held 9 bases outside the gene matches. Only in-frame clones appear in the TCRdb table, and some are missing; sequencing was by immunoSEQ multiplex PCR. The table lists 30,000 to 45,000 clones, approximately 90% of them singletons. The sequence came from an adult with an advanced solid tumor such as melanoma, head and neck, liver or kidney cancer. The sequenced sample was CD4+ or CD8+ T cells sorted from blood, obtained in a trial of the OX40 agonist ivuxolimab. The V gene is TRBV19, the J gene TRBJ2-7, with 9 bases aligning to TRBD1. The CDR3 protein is CASSPDRGVIYEQYF. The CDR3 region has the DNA TGTGCCAGTAGCCCGGACAGGGGAGTAATCTACGAGCAGTACTTC.